Below, 13 T cell receptor beta chains from the same sample are listed, as sequenced in a study of regulatory T cells in long-lasting Graves disease. Arm-PCR of CDR3 regions and iRepertoire HTBI primers were used to build TCR beta libraries. Each CDR3 protein gets one entry after TCRdb re-called the multiplex PCR reads with MiXCR. In the table there are about 360,000 distinct CDR3 sequences, roughly 16% of which are singletons. As to time point: newly diagnosed GD, antithyroid drugs for less than 3 months. The TCR library was made from RNA that had been extracted from PBMCs in TRIzol. A further study also used this sample, focusing on T cells in Graves' hyperthyroidism and ophthalmopathy.

Material: peripheral blood mononuclear cells (PBMCs), obtained at new diagnosis, from a patient treated with antithyroid drugs. The receptors originated from a woman in her late teens or twenties with Graves disease.

There are many counts of this clonotype. Here the CDR3 reads CSARDSLSGPYNSPLHF. The CDR3 bases are TGCAGTGCTAGAGATAGTTTGAGCGGACCCTATAATTCACCCCTCCACTTT. The rearrangement links TRBV20-1 to TRBJ1-6; unclear D gene. Germline CDR1 and CDR2: DFQATT and SNEGSKA (reference sequence). V was trimmed by 0 bases and J by 2 bases, leaving 14 bases between them. This CDR3 has 17 amino acids.

Ten or more counts support this clonotype. The chain carries TRBV4-1 and TRBJ1-1, with D possibly matching TRBD1 (6 bases). Per germline, CDR1 MGHRA and CDR2 YSYEKL. The CDR3 loop spans 15 amino acids. Trimming shortened V by 5 bases and J by 0 bases, and 13 bases separated the two germline ends. As DNA, the CDR3 is TGCGCCAGCAGCGTTCACAGGGCGTTGAACACTGAAGCTTTCTTT. This gives the protein CASSVHRALNTEAFF.

This clonotype has just a few counts. The DNA for the CDR3 is TGTGCCAGCAGTTTCGCAGGGTTCCCCCTCCACTTT. This translates into CASSFAGFPLHF. The rearrangement joins TRBV12-3 or TRBV12-4 to TRBJ1-6; D might be TRBD1 (5 bases). V lost 3 bases to trimming and J lost 13 bases, with 10 bases between them. The CDR3 has 12 residues.

This clonotype came up many times. The chain couples TRBV2 to TRBJ1-1; D remains unclear. The CDR3 length is 15 residues. V was pared by 7 bases and J by 1 base, with 16 bases between. Germline CDR1 is SNHLY and CDR2 is FYNNEI. Here the CDR3 reads CASTARGAGNTEAFF. In DNA, the CDR3 is TGTGCCAGCACCGCCCGGGGAGCAGGGAACACTGAAGCTTTCTTT.

In this sample, this clonotype turned up many times. The chain couples TRBV18 to TRBJ1-6; TRBD1 matches 12 bases. CDR3 length equals 17 residues. Germline values: CDR1 KGHSH, CDR2 LQKENI. V lost 4 bases, J lost 8 bases, and 9 bases stayed unmatched. CDR3 residues: CASSLTGTGGDHSPLHF. CDR3 DNA sequence: TGTGCCAGCTCACTTACCGGGACAGGGGGCGATCATTCACCCCTCCACTTT.

Ten or more counts support this clonotype. The V gene is TRBV28, the J gene TRBJ2-1; 13 bases agree with TRBD2. The CDR3 totals 16 residues. Germline V gene sequence: CDR1 MDHEN, CDR2 SYDVKM. With 6 bases clipped from V and 5 bases from J, the junction kept 7 bases outside the gene matches. CDR3 loop: CASRLRTSGRNNEQFF. The CDR3 DNA is TGTGCCAGCAGGCTTAGGACTAGCGGGAGAAACAATGAGCAGTTCTTC. The full variable domain, with the rest looked up from reference TRBV28 and TRBJ2-1, is DVKVTQSSRYLVKRTGEKVFLECVQDMDHENMFWYRQDPGLGLRLIYFSYDVKMKEKGDIPEGYSVSREKKERFSLILESASTNQTSMYLCASRLRTSGRNNEQFFGPGTRLTVL.

Here the CDR3 DNA reads TGTGCCAGCAGCTTGGTACCGAACAATCAGCCCCAGCATTTT. It is translated as CASSLVPNNQPQHF. The chain employs TRBV5-8 and TRBJ1-5, with unresolved D. This CDR3 region has 14 residues. The germline gives CDR1 SGHTS, CDR2 YDEGEE. V shed 0 bases and J shed 3 bases, with 7 bases lying between them.

A few counts support this clonotype. The genes are TRBV3-1 and TRBJ2-5; TRBD2 matches at 9 bases. The CDR3 is made up of 17 amino acids. J gave up 4 bases and V 0 bases, and 9 bases lay outside the gene matches. Germline loops: CDR1 LGHDT, CDR2 YNNKEL (reference sequence). CDR3 DNA: TGTGCCAGCAGCCAAGATCCCTACAGCGGGGGGTCAGAGACCCAGTACTTC. Encoded protein: CASSQDPYSGGSETQYF.

There are many counts of this clonotype. The chain carries TRBV20-1 and TRBJ2-2; D gene ambiguous. Germline assignment: CDR1 DFQATT and CDR2 SNEGSKA (reference sequence). Trimming cost V 2 bases and J 2 bases, with 9 bases left between them. This CDR3 contains 14 residues. CDR3 bases: TGCAGTGCTAGAAGGGCCGGAAACACCGGGGAGCTGTTTTTT. Its translation: CSARRAGNTGELFF.

This clonotype was detected ten times or more. J is TRBJ2-7 and V is TRBV12-3 or TRBV12-4, with 9 bases aligning to TRBD1. The V segment lost 0 bases and the J segment 4 bases; nucleotides outside the gene matches: 4. The CDR3 sequence is 15 residues long. The CDR3 nucleotides read TGTGCCAGCAGTTTAGCAGTCGGACAGGGGTACGAGCAGTACTTC. Its translation is CASSLAVGQGYEQYF.

In its sample, this clonotype was seen once. This chain joins TRBV6-1 and TRBJ2-5; D unclear. Trimming took off 10 bases at V and 0 bases at J, with 18 bases between the two ends. The CDR3 spans 15 residues. Per the germline V gene, CDR1 is MNHNS and CDR2 is SASEGT. CDR3 region: CATNHPGPNQETQYF. For the CDR3, the DNA is TGTGCCACCAACCACCCCGGCCCGAACCAAGAGACCCAGTACTTC.

This clonotype has ten or more counts. V usage is TRBV2 and J usage is TRBJ1-2, with 7 nucleotides matching TRBD1. CDR1 SNHLY and CDR2 FYNNEI come from the germline V gene. The J segment lost 8 bases and the V segment lost 5 bases, leaving 11 bases of the junction unmatched. The CDR3 is made up of 14 amino acids. The CDR3 DNA follows: TGTGCCAGCAGTCAGGGGGGCGCGGGTAACGGCTACACCTTC. Its protein product is CASSQGGAGNGYTF.

The CDR3 region is CASSYSNRGWNIQYF. CDR3 nucleotide sequence: TGTGCCAGCAGTTATTCGAACAGGGGGTGGAACATTCAGTACTTC. The rearrangement joins TRBV6-9 to TRBJ2-4; TRBD1 matches at 8 bases. V shed 0 bases, J shed 7 bases, and the junction held 5 bases outside the gene matches. This CDR3 is 15 amino acids long. The germline gives CDR1 MNHGY, CDR2 SVAAGI.